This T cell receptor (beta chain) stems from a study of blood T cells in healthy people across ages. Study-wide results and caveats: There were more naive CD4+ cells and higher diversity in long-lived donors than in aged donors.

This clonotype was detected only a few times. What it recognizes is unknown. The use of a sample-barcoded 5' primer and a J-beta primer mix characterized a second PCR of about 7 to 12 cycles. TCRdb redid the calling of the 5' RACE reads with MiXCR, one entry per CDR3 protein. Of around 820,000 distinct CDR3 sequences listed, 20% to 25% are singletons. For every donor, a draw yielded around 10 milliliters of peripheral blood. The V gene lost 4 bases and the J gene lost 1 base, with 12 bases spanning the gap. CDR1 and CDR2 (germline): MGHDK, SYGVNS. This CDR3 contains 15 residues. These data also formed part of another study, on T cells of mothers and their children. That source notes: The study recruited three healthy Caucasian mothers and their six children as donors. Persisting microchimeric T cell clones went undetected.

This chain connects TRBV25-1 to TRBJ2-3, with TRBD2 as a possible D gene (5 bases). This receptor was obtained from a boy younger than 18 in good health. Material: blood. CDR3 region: CASSARGSGTDTQYF. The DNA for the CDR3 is TGTGCCAGCAGTGCCCGGGGTAGCGGCACAGATACGCAGTATTTT.